Below are 26 T cell receptor beta chains sequenced from a single sample in a study of blood T cell repertoires in COVID-19. Data came from immunoSEQ multiplex PCR; TCRdb stores just in-frame clones and leaves some out. The data contain under 80,000 clones, around 83% of them seen just once; the ten biggest clones take up 3% to 5%. Sequenced sample: peripheral blood. These receptors originate from a man between 65 and 80 years old with active COVID-19.

The genes are TRBV5-6 and TRBJ2-5; D perhaps matches TRBD2 (6 bases). The ends were cut back, 5 bases at V and 5 bases at J, with 19 bases in the middle. The germline gives CDR1 SGHDT, CDR2 YYEEEE. This CDR3 spans 15 amino acids. CDR3 residues: CASRPGSTGGETQYF. In nucleotides, the CDR3 is TGTGCCAGCAGACCCGGGTCCACCGGAGGGGAGACCCAGTACTTC.

The chain recombines TRBV7-9 with TRBJ2-3; D might be TRBD2 (5 bases). Germline V gene lookup returns CDR1 SEHNR and CDR2 FQNEAQ (reference sequence). The CDR3 has 14 amino acids. Trimming stripped 5 bases from V and 5 bases from J, with 14 bases between. CDR3 nucleotides: TGTGCCAGCAGCCTCTCCATCGCGGGAGATACGCAGTATTTT. This translates into CASSLSIAGDTQYF.

CDR3: CASSQGSGTGELFF. The CDR3 DNA follows: TGTGCCAGCAGCCAGGGGTCTGGCACCGGGGAGCTGTTTTTT. The chain links TRBV7-3 to TRBJ2-2, with a tentative D call TRBD1 (6 bases). The CDR3 runs 14 residues. CDR1 is SGHTA and CDR2 is FQGTGA in the germline V gene. V was clipped by 5 bases and J by 4 bases, with 11 bases between them. Using reference TRBV7-3 and TRBJ2-2 for the parts outside the CDR3, the full variable domain is GAGVSQTPSNKVTEKGKYVELRCDPISGHTALYWYRQSLGQGPEFLIYFQGTGAADDSGLPNDRFFAVRPEGSVSTLKIQRTERGDSAVYLCASSQGSGTGELFFGEGSRLTVL.

This chain uses TRBV7-3 with TRBJ2-1; D is perhaps TRBD2 (7 bases). V was pared by 4 bases and J by 7 bases, with 17 bases between. This CDR3 has 15 residues. From germline, CDR1 is SGHTA and CDR2 FQGTGA. CDR3 sequence: CASSSRLGGGNEQFF. CDR3 coding DNA: TGTGCCAGCAGCTCCCGACTAGGGGGGGGGAATGAGCAGTTCTTC.

The rearrangement links TRBV19 to TRBJ1-1; D is ambiguous. The CDR3 runs 13 residues. Germline V gene sequence: CDR1 LNHDA, CDR2 SQIVND (reference sequence). V was trimmed by 4 bases and J by 6 bases, leaving 12 bases between them. As DNA, the CDR3 is TGTGCCAGTAGTAGTAGAGGATTCGCTGAAGCTTTCTTT. It translates to CASSSRGFAEAFF.

This clone has just one count. The CDR3 region has the DNA TGTGCCAGCAGCTTAGGTGGGACAGGGGTTGAGACCCAGTACTTC. Its protein is CASSLGGTGVETQYF. The chain is built from TRBV7-9 and TRBJ2-5, with 10 bases that match TRBD1. After removal of 1 base from V and 5 bases from J, the junction contained 4 bases not matched to a gene. Germline V gene sequence: CDR1 SEHNR, CDR2 FQNEAQ (reference sequence). The CDR3 runs 15 residues.

V and J are TRBV19 and TRBJ1-4; a weak D match, TRBD1 (5 bases). With 6 bases removed from V and 2 bases from J, the gap between germline ends came to 10 bases. CDR1 is LNHDA, CDR2 SQIVND, per germline (reference sequence). This CDR3 has 14 amino acids. In DNA, the CDR3 is TGTGCCAGTAGGGACACCGTGACTAATGAAAAACTGTTTTTT. Residues: CASRDTVTNEKLFF.

The V call is TRBV27, the J call TRBJ2-5, with 10 bases aligning to TRBD2. J was trimmed by 7 bases and V by 5 bases; bases with no gene match: 7. The CDR3 is 14 residues long. Germline values: CDR1 MNHEY, CDR2 SMNVEV (reference sequence). The CDR3 nucleotides read TGTGCCAGCAGTCCCACAGCGGGAGGGGGGACCCAGTACTTC. This sequence encodes CASSPTAGGGTQYF.

V gene TRBV3-1 (or the pseudogene TRBV3-2) combines with J gene TRBJ2-3; TRBD2 aligns across 11 bases. CDR1 is LGHDT and CDR2 is YNNKEL in the germline V gene (reference sequence). V was pared by 1 base and J by 8 bases, with 2 bases of the junction left unmatched. This CDR3 is 14 amino acids long. CDR3 bases: TGTGCCAGCAGCCAAGCGGGGACTAGCGGTACGCAGTATTTT. It specifies CASSQAGTSGTQYF.

This rearrangement joins TRBV6-5 to TRBJ2-7, with a weak D call TRBD2 (6 bases). Germline V gives CDR1 MNHEY, CDR2 SVGAGI. The V end was cut by 4 bases, the J end by 2 bases, with 15 bases between. The CDR3 is 15 amino acids. CDR3: CASSSQPGLAYEQYF. CDR3 nucleotides: TGTGCCAGCAGTTCCCAACCGGGACTGGCCTACGAGCAGTACTTC.

The chain combines TRBV19 with TRBJ2-1; weak D call: TRBD2 (5 bases). CDR1 and CDR2 from the germline V gene are LNHDA and SQIVND (reference sequence). The CDR3 has 18 residues. V shed 5 bases and J shed 7 bases, with 27 bases lying between them. The CDR3: CASSAKALTTSGRNEQFF. For the CDR3, the DNA is TGTGCCAGTAGTGCCAAGGCCCTCACTACTTCTGGGAGAAATGAGCAGTTCTTC.

This clone was counted ten times or more. The V gene is TRBV28, the J gene TRBJ1-3; no firm D call. Trimming removed 2 bases from V and 1 base from J, with 24 bases in between. Per germline, CDR1 MDHEN and CDR2 SYDVKM. This CDR3 is built from 20 residues. CDR3 in amino acids: CASSLEWAGPTDPSGNTIYF. The DNA for the CDR3 is TGTGCCAGCAGTTTAGAATGGGCAGGCCCCACAGACCCATCTGGAAACACCATATATTTT.

This chain connects TRBV19 to TRBJ2-1; the match to TRBD2 covers 8 bases. V dropped 1 base and J dropped 6; count of bases not matched to a gene: 14. CDR3 length: 18 amino acids. Germline V gene data show CDR1 as LNHDA and CDR2 as SQIVND (reference sequence). This CDR3 reads CASSIGGGGLGSPNEQFF. CDR3 in DNA: TGTGCCAGTAGTATAGGTGGGGGGGGACTAGGGTCCCCCAATGAGCAGTTCTTC.

This chain joins TRBV28 and TRBJ1-4; TRBD1 matches at 10 bases. There are 16 residues in the CDR3. After removal of 5 bases from V and 5 bases from J, the junction contained 8 bases not matched to a gene. Looked up from germline, CDR1 is MDHEN and CDR2 is SYDVKM. The CDR3 DNA sequence: TGTGCCAGCAGTAACCTGGCGGGACAGGGGAATGAAAAACTGTTTTTT. Its protein is CASSNLAGQGNEKLFF. Filled out from reference TRBV28 and TRBJ1-4, the complete variable domain reads DVKVTQSSRYLVKRTGEKVFLECVQDMDHENMFWYRQDPGLGLRLIYFSYDVKMKEKGDIPEGYSVSREKKERFSLILESASTNQTSMYLCASSNLAGQGNEKLFFGSGTQLSVL.

The chain couples TRBV6-5 to TRBJ2-7, with a weak D call TRBD2 (7 bases). The germline gives CDR1 MNHEY, CDR2 SVGAGI. CDR3 length equals 15 residues. The V end lost 0 bases, the J end lost 3 bases, and 12 bases lay between the germline ends. The CDR3 loop reads CASSYSGGGFYEQYF. The CDR3 nucleotides are TGTGCCAGCAGTTACTCAGGGGGGGGCTTCTACGAGCAGTACTTC.

The chain links TRBV9 to TRBJ2-3; 10 bases fit TRBD2. Germline-derived CDR1 and CDR2 are SGDLS and YYNGEE. The junction had 7 bases not matched to a gene; V was cut back by 3 bases and J by 0 bases. The CDR3 is made up of 17 amino acids. CDR3 protein: CASSEAPSGRSTDTQYF. The CDR3 DNA reads as TGTGCCAGCAGCGAGGCCCCTAGCGGGAGAAGCACAGATACGCAGTATTTT.

The rearrangement uses TRBV7-3 and TRBJ2-3; 15 nucleotides align to TRBD2. There are 20 residues in the CDR3. In germline, CDR1 is SGHTA, CDR2 FQGTGA. With 5 bases clipped from V and 1 base from J, the junction kept 13 bases outside the gene matches. This CDR3 reads CASSLGLAGGPPARTDTQYF. CDR3 sequence (DNA): TGTGCCAGCAGCCTTGGACTAGCGGGAGGGCCTCCCGCCCGCACAGATACGCAGTATTTT.

CDR3: CASSYTTGTFSYEQYF. DNA for the CDR3: TGTGCCAGCAGTTACACCACCGGGACATTCTCCTACGAGCAGTACTTC. V usage is TRBV6-5 and J usage is TRBJ2-7; the D gene is possibly TRBD1 (6 bases). The V gene lost 2 bases and the J gene lost 0 bases, with 14 bases spanning the gap. This CDR3 is built from 16 residues. The germline gives CDR1 MNHEY, CDR2 SVGAGI.

The chain uses TRBV5-1 and TRBJ2-3, with 10 bases identical to TRBD2. CDR1 and CDR2 (germline): SGHRS, YFSETQ. The CDR3 sequence is 15 residues long. After removal of 4 bases from V and 0 bases from J, the junction contained 2 bases not matched to a gene. The CDR3 sequence is CASSTSGASTDTQYF. CDR3 sequence (DNA): TGCGCCAGCAGCACTAGCGGGGCTAGCACAGATACGCAGTATTTT.

The gene calls are TRBV10-3 and TRBJ2-3; 7 nucleotides agree with TRBD2. Trimming took 10 bases from V and 1 from J; bases not matched to a gene: 8. The CDR3 is 14 amino acids. Germline V CDR1 and CDR2: ENHRY, SYGVKD. The CDR3 nucleotides read TGTGCCACCGTGGGAGGGCCGGGCACAGATACGCAGTATTTT. It yields the protein CATVGGPGTDTQYF.

This clone showed up just once. The chain carries TRBV7-2 and TRBJ2-1; 12 positions agree with TRBD1. Trimming took 5 bases from V and 7 from J; bases not matched to a gene: 6. CDR3 length: 15 amino acids. The germline gives CDR1 SGHTA, CDR2 FQGNSA. The CDR3: CASSLQGQGANEQFF. For the CDR3, the DNA is TGTGCCAGCAGCCTCCAGGGACAGGGGGCAAATGAGCAGTTCTTC.

This rearrangement joins TRBV6-2 or TRBV6-3 to TRBJ2-7; D unclear. CDR1 and CDR2 (germline): MNHEY, SVGEGT. CDR3 size: 15 residues. V lost 5 bases and J 0 bases, leaving 14 bases between the germline ends. CDR3 sequence reads: CASSPRPPGSYEQYF. Written as DNA, the CDR3 is TGTGCCAGCAGTCCCCGGCCGCCGGGCTCCTACGAGCAGTACTTC.

J is TRBJ1-5 and V is TRBV19; D is unresolved. The CDR3 runs 13 residues. V lost 8 bases and J 0 bases, leaving 8 bases between the germline ends. CDR1 LNHDA and CDR2 SQIVND come from the germline V gene (reference sequence). The CDR3 DNA is TGTGCCAGTCATCCCAATAGCAATCAGCCCCAGCATTTT. It translates to CASHPNSNQPQHF.

This clone appeared a few times. This chain connects TRBV13 to TRBJ2-1; D is undetermined. The CDR3 is 11 residues long. Trimming shortened V by 2 bases and J by 10 bases, and 6 bases separated the two germline ends. The germline V gene has CDR1 PRHDT and CDR2 FYEKMQ (reference sequence). CDR3 in DNA: TGTGCCAGCAGCTTATCTAGGGAGCAGTTCTTC. Translation gives CASSLSREQFF. Based on the CDR3 plus reference TRBV13 and TRBJ2-1, the full variable domain is AAGVIQSPRHLIKEKRETATLKCYPIPRHDTVYWYQQGPGQDPQFLISFYEKMQSDKGSIPDRFSAQQFSDYHSELNMSSLELGDSALYFCASSLSREQFFGPGTRLTVL.

The CDR3 loop is CASSVGGETSGRWLYNEQFF. The DNA for the CDR3 is TGTGCCAGCAGCGTAGGTGGGGAGACTAGCGGGAGGTGGCTCTACAATGAGCAGTTCTTC. The rearrangement joins TRBV9 to TRBJ2-1; 13 bases line up with TRBD2. The CDR3 runs 20 residues. Germline V gene sequence: CDR1 SGDLS, CDR2 YYNGEE. The V and J ends lost 0 bases and 3 bases, in that order; junction bases with no gene match: 12.

The chain recombines TRBV6-6 with TRBJ2-5; no clear D gene. This CDR3 is built from 14 residues. CDR1 and CDR2 (germline): MNHNY, SVGAGI (reference sequence). V lost 0 bases and J lost 0, with 5 bases in between. CDR3 loop: CASSYSANQETQYF. The CDR3 coding sequence is TGTGCCAGCAGTTACTCGGCAAACCAAGAGACCCAGTACTTC.